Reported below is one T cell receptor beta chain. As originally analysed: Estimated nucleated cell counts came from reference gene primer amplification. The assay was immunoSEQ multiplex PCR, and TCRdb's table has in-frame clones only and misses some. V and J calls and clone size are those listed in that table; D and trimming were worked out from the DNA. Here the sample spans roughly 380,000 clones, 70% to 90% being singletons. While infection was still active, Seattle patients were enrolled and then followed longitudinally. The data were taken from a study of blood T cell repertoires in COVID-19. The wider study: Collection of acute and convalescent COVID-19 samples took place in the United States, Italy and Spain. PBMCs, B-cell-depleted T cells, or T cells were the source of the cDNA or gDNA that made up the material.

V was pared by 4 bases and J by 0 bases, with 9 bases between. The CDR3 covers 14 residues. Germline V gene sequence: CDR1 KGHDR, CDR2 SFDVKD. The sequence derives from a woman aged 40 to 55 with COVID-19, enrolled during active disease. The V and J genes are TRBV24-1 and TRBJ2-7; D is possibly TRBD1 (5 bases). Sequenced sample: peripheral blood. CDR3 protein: CATSETESSYEQYF. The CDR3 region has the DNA TGTGCCACCAGTGAGACAGAGAGCTCCTACGAGCAGTACTTC.